These 6 T cell receptor beta chains share one sample of origin, sequenced in a study of T cell responses to AZD1222 COVID-19 vaccine. Repertoires were generated with immunoSEQ multiplex PCR, while TCRdb's copy carries only in-frame clones and drops some. The table shows more than 150,000 clones, with nearly 95% occurring only once. Sample: peripheral blood, taken 28 days after the second AZD1222 dose. The source is an adult who received the AZD1222 COVID-19 vaccine.

This chain links TRBV6-5 with TRBJ1-1; D is undetermined. Trimming removed 7 bases at V and 1 base at J, with 10 bases between. From germline, CDR1 is MNHEY and CDR2 SVGAGI. The CDR3 contains 13 residues. CDR3 protein: CASIGPQNTEAFF. Here the CDR3 DNA reads TGTGCCAGCATTGGACCGCAGAACACTGAAGCTTTCTTT.

The chain uses TRBV2 and TRBJ2-3; tentatively, D is TRBD2 (5 bases). Germline V lookup: CDR1 SNHLY, CDR2 FYNNEI. The CDR3 is 16 amino acids. V was clipped by 6 bases and J by 1 base, with 17 bases between them. The CDR3 spells CASSPILGIGTDTQYF. As DNA, the CDR3 is TGTGCCAGCAGCCCTATACTAGGTATCGGCACAGATACGCAGTATTTT.

This chain uses TRBV6-6 with TRBJ1-6; D may be TRBD1 (6 bases). Looked up from germline, CDR1 is MNHNY and CDR2 is SVGAGI (reference sequence). V lost 5 bases, J lost 6 bases, and 20 bases lay in between. The CDR3 totals 17 residues. The CDR3 reads CASSPATGGGGNSPLHF. CDR3 coding DNA: TGTGCCAGCAGTCCAGCAACGGGGGGAGGGGGTAATTCACCCCTCCACTTT.

V is TRBV11-2 and J is TRBJ2-1; possible D gene TRBD2, 5 bases. Germline lookup yields CDR1 SGHAT and CDR2 FQNNGV. The V gene lost 0 bases and the J gene lost 7 bases, with 16 bases spanning the gap. There are 16 residues in the CDR3. This CDR3 reads CASSLDRTGYVNEQFF. The CDR3 region has the DNA TGTGCCAGCAGCTTAGATAGGACGGGGTACGTAAATGAGCAGTTCTTC.

The rearrangement uses TRBV5-1 and TRBJ2-2, with D possibly matching TRBD1 (6 bases). V lost 4 bases and J 6 bases, leaving 7 bases between the germline ends. The CDR3 extends over 12 amino acids. Germline loops: CDR1 SGHRS, CDR2 YFSETQ. In DNA, the CDR3 is TGCGCCAGCAGCCCAGGGGCCGGGGAGCTGTTTTTT. This gives the protein CASSPGAGELFF.

This sequence joins TRBV27 and TRBJ1-6; perhaps TRBD1 as D (5 bases). V was clipped by 3 bases and J by 5 bases, with 8 bases between them. Per the germline V gene, CDR1 is MNHEY and CDR2 is SMNVEV (reference sequence). The CDR3 length is 14 residues. The CDR3, as DNA: TGTGCCAGCAGTTTTGACAGCGATAATTCACCCCTCCACTTT. Translating gives CASSFDSDNSPLHF.